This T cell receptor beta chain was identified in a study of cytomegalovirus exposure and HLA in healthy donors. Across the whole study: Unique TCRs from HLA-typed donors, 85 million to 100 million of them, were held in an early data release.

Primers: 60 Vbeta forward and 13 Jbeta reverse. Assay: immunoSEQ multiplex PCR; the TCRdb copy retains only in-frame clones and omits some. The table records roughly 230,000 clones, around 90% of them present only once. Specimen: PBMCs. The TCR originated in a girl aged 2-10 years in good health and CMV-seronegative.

CDR3 coding DNA: TGTGCCAGCAGGCCGGACAGCCCATGGTACGAGCAGTACTTC. This encodes CASRPDSPWYEQYF. The V and J genes are TRBV5-5 and TRBJ2-7; D is possibly TRBD1 (6 bases). Trimming removed 5 bases from V and 4 bases from J, with 16 bases in between. CDR1 SGHKS and CDR2 YYEKEE come from the germline V gene (reference sequence). The CDR3 runs to 14 residues.